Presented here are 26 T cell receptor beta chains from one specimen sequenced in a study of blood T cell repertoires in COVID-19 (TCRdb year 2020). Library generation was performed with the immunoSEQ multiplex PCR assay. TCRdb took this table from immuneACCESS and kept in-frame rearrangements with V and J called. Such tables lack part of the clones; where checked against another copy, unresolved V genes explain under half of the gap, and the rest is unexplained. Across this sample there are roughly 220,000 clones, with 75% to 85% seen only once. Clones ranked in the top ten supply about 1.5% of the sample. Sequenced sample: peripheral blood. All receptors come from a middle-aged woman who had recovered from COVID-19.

CDR3 in amino acids: CASSPGIGGKLFF. CDR3 in DNA: TGCGCCAGCAGCCCAGGCATAGGGGGAAAACTGTTTTTT. The genes are TRBV5-1 and TRBJ1-4; TRBD1 is a possible D gene (6 bases). Looked up from germline, CDR1 is SGHRS and CDR2 is YFSETQ. The CDR3 extends over 13 amino acids. V shed 4 bases and J shed 10 bases, with 14 bases lying between them.

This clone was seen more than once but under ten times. The CDR3 spells CASSDSLSYEQYF. Here the CDR3 DNA reads TGTGCCAGCAGTGACTCTTTGTCCTACGAGCAGTACTTC. V usage is TRBV2 and J usage is TRBJ2-7; D is ambiguous. Germline CDR1 reads SNHLY; CDR2 reads FYNNEI. V lost 3 bases to trimming and J lost 1 base, with 7 bases between them. The CDR3 totals 13 residues.

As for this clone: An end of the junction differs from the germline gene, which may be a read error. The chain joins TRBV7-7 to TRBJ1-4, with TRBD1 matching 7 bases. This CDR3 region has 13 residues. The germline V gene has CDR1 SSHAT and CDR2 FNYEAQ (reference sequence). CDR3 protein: CASSSDRNEKLFF. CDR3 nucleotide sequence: TGTGCTAGCAGCTCGGACAGGAATGAAAAACTGTTTTTT.

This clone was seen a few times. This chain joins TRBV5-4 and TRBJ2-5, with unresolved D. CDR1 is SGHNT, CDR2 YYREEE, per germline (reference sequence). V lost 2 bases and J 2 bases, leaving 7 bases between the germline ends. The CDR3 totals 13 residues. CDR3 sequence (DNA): TGTGCCAGCAGCTTTTCTAGTCAAGAGACCCAGTACTTC. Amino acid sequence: CASSFSSQETQYF.

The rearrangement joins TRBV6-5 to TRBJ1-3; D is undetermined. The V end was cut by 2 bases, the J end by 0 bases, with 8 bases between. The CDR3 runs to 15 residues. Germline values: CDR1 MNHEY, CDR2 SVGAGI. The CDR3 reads CASSYNPSSGNTIYF. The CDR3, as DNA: TGTGCCAGCAGTTACAACCCCAGCTCTGGAAACACCATATATTTT.

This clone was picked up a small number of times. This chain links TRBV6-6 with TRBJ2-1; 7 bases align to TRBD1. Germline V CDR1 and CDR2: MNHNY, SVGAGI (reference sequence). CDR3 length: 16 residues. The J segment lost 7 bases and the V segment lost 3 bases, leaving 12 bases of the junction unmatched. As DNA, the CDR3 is TGTGCCAGCAGTTATCACCCCCCCGACAGGGTTAATGAGCAGTTCTTC. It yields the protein CASSYHPPDRVNEQFF.

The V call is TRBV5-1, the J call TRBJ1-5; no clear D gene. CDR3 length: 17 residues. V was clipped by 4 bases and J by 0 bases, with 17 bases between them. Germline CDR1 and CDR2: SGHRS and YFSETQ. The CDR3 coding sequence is TGCGCCAGCAGCGCAGGTGGCGCATTTGGTAGCAATCAGCCCCAGCATTTT. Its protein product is CASSAGGAFGSNQPQHF.

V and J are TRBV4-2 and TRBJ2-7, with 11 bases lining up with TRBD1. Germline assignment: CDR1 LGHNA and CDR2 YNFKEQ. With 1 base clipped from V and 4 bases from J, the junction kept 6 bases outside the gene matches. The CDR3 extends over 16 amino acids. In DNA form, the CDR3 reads TGTGCCAGCAGCCAAGTGGGAGGACAGGGGGCTTACGAGCAGTACTTC. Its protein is CASSQVGGQGAYEQYF.

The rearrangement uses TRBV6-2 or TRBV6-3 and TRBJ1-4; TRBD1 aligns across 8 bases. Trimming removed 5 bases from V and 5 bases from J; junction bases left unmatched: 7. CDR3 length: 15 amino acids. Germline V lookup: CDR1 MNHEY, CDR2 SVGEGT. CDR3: CASSDLTGENEKLFF. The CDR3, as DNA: TGTGCCAGCAGTGATTTGACAGGGGAGAATGAAAAACTGTTTTTT.

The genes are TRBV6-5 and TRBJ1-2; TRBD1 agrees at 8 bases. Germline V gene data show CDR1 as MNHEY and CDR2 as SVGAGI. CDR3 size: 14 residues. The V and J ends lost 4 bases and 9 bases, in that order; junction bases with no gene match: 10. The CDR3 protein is CASSSVTGVTSYTF. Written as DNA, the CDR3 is TGTGCCAGCAGTTCCGTGACAGGGGTGACAAGCTACACCTTC.

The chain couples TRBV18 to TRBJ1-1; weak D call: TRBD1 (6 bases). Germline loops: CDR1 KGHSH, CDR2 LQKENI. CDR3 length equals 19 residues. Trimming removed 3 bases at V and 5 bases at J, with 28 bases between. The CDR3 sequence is CASSPGQGSGGAGRTEAFF. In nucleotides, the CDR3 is TGTGCCAGCTCACCGGGCCAGGGGTCGGGGGGCGCGGGAAGGACTGAAGCTTTCTTT. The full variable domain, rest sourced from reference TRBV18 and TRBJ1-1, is NAGVMQNPRHLVRRRGQEARLRCSPMKGHSHVYWYRQLPEEGLKFMVYLQKENIIDESGMPKERFSAEFPKEGPSILRIQQVVRGDSAAYFCASSPGQGSGGAGRTEAFFGQGTRLTVV.

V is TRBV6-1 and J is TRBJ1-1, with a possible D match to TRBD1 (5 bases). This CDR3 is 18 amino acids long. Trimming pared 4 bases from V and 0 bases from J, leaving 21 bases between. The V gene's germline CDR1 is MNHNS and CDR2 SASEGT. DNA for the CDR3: TGTGCCAGCAGTGCACGTGGGGTTTGGGACTACATGAACACTGAAGCTTTCTTT. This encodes CASSARGVWDYMNTEAFF.

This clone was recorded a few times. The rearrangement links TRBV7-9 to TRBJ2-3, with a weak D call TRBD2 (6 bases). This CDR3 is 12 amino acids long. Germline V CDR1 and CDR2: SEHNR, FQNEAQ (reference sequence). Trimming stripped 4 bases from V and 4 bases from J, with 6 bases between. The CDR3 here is CASSSGADTQYF. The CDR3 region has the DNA TGTGCCAGCAGCTCGGGGGCAGATACGCAGTATTTT.

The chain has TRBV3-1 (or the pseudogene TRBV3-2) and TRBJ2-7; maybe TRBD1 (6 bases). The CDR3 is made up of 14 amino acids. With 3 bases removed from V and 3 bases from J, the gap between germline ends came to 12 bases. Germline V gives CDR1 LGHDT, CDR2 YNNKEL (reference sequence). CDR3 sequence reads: CASSQGAAHYEQYF. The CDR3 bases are TGTGCCAGCAGCCAGGGGGCGGCCCACTACGAGCAGTACTTC.

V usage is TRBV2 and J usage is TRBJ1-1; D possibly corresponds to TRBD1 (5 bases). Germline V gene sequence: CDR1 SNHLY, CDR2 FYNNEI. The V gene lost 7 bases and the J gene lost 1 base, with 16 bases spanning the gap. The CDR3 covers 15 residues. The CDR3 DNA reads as TGTGCCAGCACCCTCTTTGGCGGGGGGAACACTGAAGCTTTCTTT. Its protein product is CASTLFGGGNTEAFF. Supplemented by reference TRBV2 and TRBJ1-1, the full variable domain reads EPEVTQTPSHQVTQMGQEVILRCVPISNHLYFYWYRQILGQKVEFLVSFYNNEISEKSEIFDDQFSVERPDGSNFTLKIRSTKLEDSAMYFCASTLFGGGNTEAFFGQGTRLTVV.

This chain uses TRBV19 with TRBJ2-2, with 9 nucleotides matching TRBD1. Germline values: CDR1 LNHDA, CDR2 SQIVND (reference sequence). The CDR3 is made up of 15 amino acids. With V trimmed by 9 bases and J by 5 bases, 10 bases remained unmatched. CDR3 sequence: CASGPGTGWTGELFF. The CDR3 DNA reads TGTGCCAGCGGCCCAGGGACAGGGTGGACCGGGGAGCTGTTTTTT.

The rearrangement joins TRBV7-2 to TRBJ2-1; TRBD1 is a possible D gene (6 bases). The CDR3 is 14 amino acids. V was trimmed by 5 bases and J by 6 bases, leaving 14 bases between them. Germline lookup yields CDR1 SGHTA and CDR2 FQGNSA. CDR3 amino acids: CASSPQGHSNEQFF. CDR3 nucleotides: TGTGCCAGCAGCCCCCAGGGACACAGCAATGAGCAGTTCTTC.

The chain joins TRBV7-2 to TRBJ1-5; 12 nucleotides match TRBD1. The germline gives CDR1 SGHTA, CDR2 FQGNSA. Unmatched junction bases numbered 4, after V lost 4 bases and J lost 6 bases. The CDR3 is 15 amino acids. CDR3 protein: CASSSGTGGGQPQHF. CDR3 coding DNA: TGTGCCAGCAGCTCCGGGACAGGGGGCGGTCAGCCCCAGCATTTT. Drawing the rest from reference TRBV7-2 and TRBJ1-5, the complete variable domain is GAGVSQSPSNKVTEKGKDVELRCDPISGHTALYWYRQSLGQGLEFLIYFQGNSAPDKSGLPSDRFSAERTGGSVSTLTIQRTQQEDSAVYLCASSSGTGGGQPQHFGDGTRLSIL.

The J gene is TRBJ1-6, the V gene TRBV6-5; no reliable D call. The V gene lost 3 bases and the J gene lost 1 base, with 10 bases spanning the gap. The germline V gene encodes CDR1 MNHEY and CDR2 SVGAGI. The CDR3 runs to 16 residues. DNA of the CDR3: TGTGCCAGCAGTTATCGTTGGCAGTCCTATAATTCACCCCTCCACTTT. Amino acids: CASSYRWQSYNSPLHF.

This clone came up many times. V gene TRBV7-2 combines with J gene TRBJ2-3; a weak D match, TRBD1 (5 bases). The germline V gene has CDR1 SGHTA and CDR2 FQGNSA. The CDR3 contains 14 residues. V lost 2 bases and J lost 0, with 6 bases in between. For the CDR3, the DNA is TGTGCCAGCAGCTTACCAGGGAGCACAGATACGCAGTATTTT. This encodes CASSLPGSTDTQYF.

The CDR3 nucleotides read TGTGCCATCAGTGACCCGGGGGGCGGGGGGCCAGATACGCAGTATTTT. This gives the protein CAISDPGGGGPDTQYF. V gene TRBV10-3 combines with J gene TRBJ2-3, with 8 bases identical to TRBD2. J was trimmed by 4 bases and V by 3 bases; bases with no gene match: 9. The CDR3 is made up of 16 amino acids. Germline V gene sequence: CDR1 ENHRY, CDR2 SYGVKD.

The CDR3 DNA is TGTGCCAGCAGCCGACAGGAAAATGAAAAACTGTTTTTT. It codes for CASSRQENEKLFF. The rearrangement links TRBV6-5 to TRBJ1-4; TRBD1 might be the D (6 bases). The CDR3 is 13 amino acids. From germline, CDR1 is MNHEY and CDR2 SVGAGI. Trimming shortened V by 6 bases and J by 5 bases, and 10 bases separated the two germline ends.

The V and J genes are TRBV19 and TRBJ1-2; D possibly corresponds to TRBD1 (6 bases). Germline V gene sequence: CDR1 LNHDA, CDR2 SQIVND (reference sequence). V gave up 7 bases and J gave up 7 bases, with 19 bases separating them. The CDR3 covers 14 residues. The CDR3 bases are TGTGCCAGTAACCCCGCACAGGGACGGGGTGGCTACACCTTC. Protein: CASNPAQGRGGYTF.

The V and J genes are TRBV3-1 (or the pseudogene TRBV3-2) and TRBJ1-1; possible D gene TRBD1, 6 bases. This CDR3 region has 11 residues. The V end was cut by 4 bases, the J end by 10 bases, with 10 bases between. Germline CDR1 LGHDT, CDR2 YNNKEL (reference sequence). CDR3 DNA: TGTGCCAGCAGCCTTACAGGGAGAGCTTTCTTT. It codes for CASSLTGRAFF.

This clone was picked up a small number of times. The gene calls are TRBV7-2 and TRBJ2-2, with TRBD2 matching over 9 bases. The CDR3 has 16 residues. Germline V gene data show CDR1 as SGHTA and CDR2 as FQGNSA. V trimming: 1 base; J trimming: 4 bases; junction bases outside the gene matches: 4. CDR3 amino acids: CASSLGGGAITGELFF. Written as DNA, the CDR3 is TGTGCCAGCAGCTTAGGCGGGGGGGCAATCACCGGGGAGCTGTTTTTT. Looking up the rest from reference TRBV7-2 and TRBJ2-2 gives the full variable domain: GAGVSQSPSNKVTEKGKDVELRCDPISGHTALYWYRQSLGQGLEFLIYFQGNSAPDKSGLPSDRFSAERTGGSVSTLTIQRTQQEDSAVYLCASSLGGGAITGELFFGEGSRLTVL.

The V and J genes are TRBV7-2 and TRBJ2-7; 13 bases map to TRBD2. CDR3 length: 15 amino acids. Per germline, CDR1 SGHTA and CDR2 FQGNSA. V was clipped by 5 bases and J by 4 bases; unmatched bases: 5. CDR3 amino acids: CASSPGLAGVYEQYF. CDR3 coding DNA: TGTGCCAGCAGCCCAGGACTAGCGGGGGTTTACGAGCAGTACTTC.